This T cell receptor (beta chain) emerged from a study of CD8 T cells in ankylosing spondylitis. Study outcomes and limitations: A TCR beta motif of several highly homologous variants appeared characteristic of ankylosing spondylitis blood.

This clonotype has only a few counts. Its cognate antigen is unknown. One entry per CDR3 protein, called by TCRdb with MiXCR from the 5' RACE reads. This table has some 840,000 distinct CDR3 sequences, 12% appearing once. The CDR3 totals 17 residues. Trimming stripped 6 bases from V and 4 bases from J, with 22 bases between. Germline V gives CDR1 MDHEN, CDR2 SYDVKM. Sequencing input: blood, either unsorted or a sorted T cell fraction (not recorded which). This clonotype was sampled from a male donor with ankylosing spondylitis. This chain connects TRBV28 to TRBJ1-5; maybe TRBD1 (5 bases). CDR3 in amino acids: CASRITGTVGLNQPQHF. In DNA, the CDR3 is TGTGCCAGCAGGATCACCGGGACGGTGGGCTTAAATCAGCCCCAGCATTTT.